This T cell receptor (beta chain) appears in the sequencing data of a study of CD8 T cells in Susac syndrome. When the RNA was reverse transcribed, random hexamers were used with an input of 0.5 to 1 ug. A multiplex approach, immunoSEQ multiplex PCR, amplified TCR beta CDR3 across 54 Vbeta and 13 Jbeta. TCRdb used MiXCR to reprocess the immunoSEQ multiplex PCR reads, holding one entry per CDR3 protein. The sample contains some 180,000 distinct CDR3 sequences, around 96% of which appear only once. The study sequenced TCR beta in blood CD8+ and CD4+ T cells. The clonotype was recovered from a human donor in good health. Sample: CD4+ T cells from PBMCs.

The CDR3 spells CASSLLPSLYF. CDR3 sequence (DNA): TGTGCCAGCAGTTTATTGCCTAGCCTGTACTTC. V usage is TRBV12-3 or TRBV12-4 and J usage is TRBJ2-7, with D possibly matching TRBD2 (5 bases). Between the trimmed V and J ends, which lost 2 bases and 12 bases, there was a span of 11 bases. This CDR3 region has 11 residues.